Each of the 11 T cell receptor beta chains below was sequenced from the same sample in a study of blood T cell repertoires in COVID-19. Clones were read by immunoSEQ multiplex PCR, and TCRdb kept only the in-frame ones, dropping some. The data hold a few hundred thousand clones, with 80% to 90% observed a single time. Sequenced input: peripheral blood. The receptors were sampled from a woman in her fifties or sixties with acute or convalescent COVID-19.

The V call is TRBV6-1, the J call TRBJ2-2; D gene ambiguous. Germline V gene data show CDR1 as MNHNS and CDR2 as SASEGT. This CDR3 region has 12 residues. The V end was cut by 1 base, the J end by 6 bases, with 3 bases between. The DNA of the CDR3 is TGTGCCAGCAGTGAAGGAGCCGGGGAGCTGTTTTTT. Protein: CASSEGAGELFF.

The chain carries TRBV12-3 or TRBV12-4 and TRBJ2-5; D is possibly TRBD1 (5 bases). The length of the CDR3 is 13 residues. V shed 3 bases and J shed 1 base, with 6 bases lying between them. The CDR3 DNA sequence: TGTGCCAGCAGTTTCGACAGCCAAGAGACCCAGTACTTC. It encodes CASSFDSQETQYF.

The chain combines TRBV6-2 or TRBV6-3 with TRBJ1-5, with D perhaps TRBD1 (6 bases). The germline CDR1 and CDR2 sequences are MNHEY and SVGEGT. The CDR3 length is 13 residues. The V and J ends lost 2 bases and 6 bases respectively, with 8 bases between them. The CDR3 DNA reads as TGTGCCAGCAGTTACGGGGGGGCTCAGCCCCAGCATTTT. Its protein product is CASSYGGAQPQHF.

The count of this clone is one. V gene TRBV21-1 combines with J gene TRBJ2-7; the D call TRBD1 from the table was never checked on the DNA. TRBV21-1 constitutes a pseudogene. The CDR3 covers 14 residues. The CDR3 here is CASSDRTGHYEQYF. The CDR3 DNA reads as TGTGCCAGCAGCGACCGGACAGGACACTACGAGCAGTACTTC.

In its sample, this clone was seen a few times. The chain combines TRBV30 with TRBJ1-5, with D possibly being TRBD1 (5 bases). Deletions cut 2 bases from V and 3 bases from J, with 14 bases between. This CDR3 region has 15 residues. Germline assignment: CDR1 GTSNPN and CDR2 SVGIG (reference sequence). Written as DNA, the CDR3 is TGTGCCTGGAGTTTCGACAGCAATCCCAATCAGCCCCAGCATTTT. Its translation: CAWSFDSNPNQPQHF.

The rearrangement uses TRBV4-3 and TRBJ2-7; 7 bases line up with TRBD1. There are 15 residues in the CDR3. Losses at the gene ends were 5 bases for V and 2 bases for J; bases not matched to a gene: 9. In germline, CDR1 is LGHNA, CDR2 YSLEER. The CDR3 nucleotides are TGCGCCAGCAGCAAAACGAACGACAGGGCCTACGAGCAGTACTTC. This sequence encodes CASSKTNDRAYEQYF.

The gene calls are TRBV9 and TRBJ2-1, with a weak D call TRBD2 (5 bases). This CDR3 comprises 13 residues. Trimming took 6 bases from V and 3 from J, leaving 10 bases between them. The germline V gene has CDR1 SGDLS and CDR2 YYNGEE. The CDR3 region has the DNA TGTGCCAGCACCTCCGGGGACTACAATGAGCAGTTCTTC. It yields the protein CASTSGDYNEQFF.

The chain carries TRBV27 and TRBJ2-1; the match to TRBD2 covers 7 bases. CDR1 is MNHEY, CDR2 SMNVEV, per germline (reference sequence). This CDR3 has 12 residues. CDR3 coding DNA: TGTGCGACGCGATCGGGAGGAACTGAGCAGTTCTTC. Its translation: CATRSGGTEQFF.

The rearrangement uses TRBV5-1 and TRBJ2-7; D perhaps matches TRBD1 (5 bases). The V end was cut by 4 bases, the J end by 5 bases, with 16 bases between. This CDR3 is 14 amino acids long. The germline CDR1 and CDR2 sequences are SGHRS and YFSETQ. DNA for the CDR3: TGCGCCAGCAGCCCTTCGACAGTCCCACACGAGCAGTACTTC. It specifies CASSPSTVPHEQYF.

The chain uses TRBV7-2 and TRBJ2-3; 8 bases are a match to TRBD2. With V trimmed by 7 bases and J by 2 bases, 11 bases remained unmatched. The CDR3 sequence is 16 residues long. CDR1 is SGHTA, CDR2 FQGNSA, per germline. CDR3 loop: CASTAGGREATDTQYF. The CDR3 coding sequence is TGTGCCAGCACAGCCGGGGGGCGGGAGGCCACAGATACGCAGTATTTT.

The rearrangement uses TRBV9 and TRBJ1-2; 8 bases map to TRBD1. Trimming took 3 bases from V and 4 from J; bases not matched to a gene: 2. This CDR3 region has 13 residues. Germline assignment: CDR1 SGDLS and CDR2 YYNGEE. DNA of the CDR3: TGTGCCAGCAGCGGCGGGACAGGCTATGGCTACACCTTC. Its protein product is CASSGGTGYGYTF.